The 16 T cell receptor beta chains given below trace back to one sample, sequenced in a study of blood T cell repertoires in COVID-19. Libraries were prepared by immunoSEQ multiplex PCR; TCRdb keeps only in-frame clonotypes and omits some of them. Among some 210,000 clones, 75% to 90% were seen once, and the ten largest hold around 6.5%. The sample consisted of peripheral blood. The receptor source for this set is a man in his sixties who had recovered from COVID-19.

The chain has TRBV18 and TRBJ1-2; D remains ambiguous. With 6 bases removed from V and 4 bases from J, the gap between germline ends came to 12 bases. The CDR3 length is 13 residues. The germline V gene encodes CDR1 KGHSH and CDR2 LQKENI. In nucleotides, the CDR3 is TGTGCCAGCTCCTCGGGTATCTTCTATGGCTACACCTTC. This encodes CASSSGIFYGYTF.

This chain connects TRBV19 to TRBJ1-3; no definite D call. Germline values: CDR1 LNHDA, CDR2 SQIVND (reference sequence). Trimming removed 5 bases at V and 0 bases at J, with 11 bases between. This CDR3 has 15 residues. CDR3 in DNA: TGTGCCAGTAGTCCGGTTGGGCCCTCTGGAAACACCATATATTTT. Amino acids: CASSPVGPSGNTIYF.

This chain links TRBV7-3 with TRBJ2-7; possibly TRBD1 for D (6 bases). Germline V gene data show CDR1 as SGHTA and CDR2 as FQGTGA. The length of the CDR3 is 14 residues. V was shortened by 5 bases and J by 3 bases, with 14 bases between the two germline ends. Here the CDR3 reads CASSINPDSYEQYF. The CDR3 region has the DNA TGTGCCAGCAGCATTAACCCGGACAGCTACGAGCAGTACTTC.

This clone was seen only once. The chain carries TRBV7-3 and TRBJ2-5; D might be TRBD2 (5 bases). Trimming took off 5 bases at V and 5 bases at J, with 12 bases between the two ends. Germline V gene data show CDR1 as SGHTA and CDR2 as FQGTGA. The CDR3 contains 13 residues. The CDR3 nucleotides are TGTGCCAGCAGCCCTACGAGGGTGGAGACCCAGTACTTC. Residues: CASSPTRVETQYF.

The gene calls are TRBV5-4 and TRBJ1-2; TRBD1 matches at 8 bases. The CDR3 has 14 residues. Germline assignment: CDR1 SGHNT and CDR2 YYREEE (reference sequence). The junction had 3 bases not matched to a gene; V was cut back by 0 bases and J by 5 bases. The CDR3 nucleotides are TGTGCCAGCAGCTTGGTTACAGGGGGTTATGGCTACACCTTC. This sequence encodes CASSLVTGGYGYTF.

This chain's CDR3 is CASSPRDKNQPQHF. CDR3 DNA: TGTGCCAGCAGCCCCCGGGACAAAAATCAGCCCCAGCATTTT. The gene calls are TRBV11-2 and TRBJ1-5; D is perhaps TRBD1 (6 bases). V gave up 5 bases and J gave up 4 bases, with 12 bases separating them. Germline loops: CDR1 SGHAT, CDR2 FQNNGV. This CDR3 spans 14 amino acids.

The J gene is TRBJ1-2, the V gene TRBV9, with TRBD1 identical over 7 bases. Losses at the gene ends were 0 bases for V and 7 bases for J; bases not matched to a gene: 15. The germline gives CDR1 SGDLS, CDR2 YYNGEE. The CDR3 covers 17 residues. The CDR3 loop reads CASSVGGLDRDGGGYTF. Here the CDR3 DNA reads TGTGCCAGCAGCGTAGGGGGCTTAGACAGGGATGGTGGTGGCTACACCTTC.

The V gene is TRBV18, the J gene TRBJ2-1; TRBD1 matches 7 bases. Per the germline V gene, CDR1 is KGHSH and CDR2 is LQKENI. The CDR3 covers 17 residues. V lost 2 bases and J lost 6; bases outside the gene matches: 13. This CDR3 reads CASSPIGTDSGSNEQFF. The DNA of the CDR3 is TGTGCCAGCTCACCAATTGGGACAGATTCAGGGAGCAATGAGCAGTTCTTC.

The DNA for the CDR3 is TGTGCCAGCAGCATTAGCGGGGGGGCGGAGACCCAGTACTTC. Translating it yields CASSISGGAETQYF. This sequence joins TRBV3-1 (or the pseudogene TRBV3-2) and TRBJ2-5; 11 bases map to TRBD2. The V segment lost 5 bases and the J segment 5 bases; nucleotides outside the gene matches: 4. Germline values: CDR1 LGHDT, CDR2 YNNKEL (reference sequence). The CDR3 loop spans 14 amino acids.

CDR3 residues: CASSARRTGGANTGELFF. The CDR3 nucleotides read TGTGCCAGCAGCGCCCGCAGGACAGGGGGCGCGAACACCGGGGAGCTGTTTTTT. The chain has TRBV9 and TRBJ2-2; TRBD1 agrees at 11 bases. Germline CDR1 reads SGDLS; CDR2 reads YYNGEE. J lost 0 bases, V lost 3 bases, and 7 bases had no gene match. CDR3 length equals 18 residues.

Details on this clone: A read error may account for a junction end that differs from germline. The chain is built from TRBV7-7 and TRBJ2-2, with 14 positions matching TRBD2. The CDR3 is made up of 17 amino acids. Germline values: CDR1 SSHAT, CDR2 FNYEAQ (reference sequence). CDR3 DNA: TGTGCTAGCAGCGCCGGGACTAGCGGGAGTAGCACCGGGGAGCTGTTTTTT. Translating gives CASSAGTSGSSTGELFF.

Here the CDR3 DNA reads TGTGCCAGCAGCTTAGAGACAGGGTTCCCCACTACCTATGGCTACACCTTC. Translated: CASSLETGFPTTYGYTF. This chain links TRBV11-2 with TRBJ1-2; TRBD1 aligns across 7 bases. V dropped 0 bases and J dropped 4; count of bases not matched to a gene: 11. The CDR3 is 17 residues long. Germline loops: CDR1 SGHAT, CDR2 FQNNGV.

In DNA form, the CDR3 reads TGTGCCAGCTCACCCACAATTGGGAACACTGAAGCTTTCTTT. Amino acid sequence: CASSPTIGNTEAFF. The genes are TRBV18 and TRBJ1-1; D ambiguous. Per germline, CDR1 KGHSH and CDR2 LQKENI. CDR3 length: 14 amino acids. V was cut by 3 bases and J by 1 base, with 9 bases left in between.

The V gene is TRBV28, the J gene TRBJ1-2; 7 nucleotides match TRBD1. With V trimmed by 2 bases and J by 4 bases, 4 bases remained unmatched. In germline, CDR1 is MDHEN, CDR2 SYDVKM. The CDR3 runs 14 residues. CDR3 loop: CASSLAGQTYGYTF. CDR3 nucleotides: TGTGCCAGCAGTTTAGCGGGACAGACCTATGGCTACACCTTC.

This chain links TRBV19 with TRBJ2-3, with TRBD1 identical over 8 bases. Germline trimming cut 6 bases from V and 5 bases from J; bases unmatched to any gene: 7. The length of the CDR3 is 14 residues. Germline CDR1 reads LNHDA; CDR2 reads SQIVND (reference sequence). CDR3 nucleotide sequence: TGTGCCAGTAGCGGACAGGGTTTGGGAGATACGCAGTATTTT. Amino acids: CASSGQGLGDTQYF.

The CDR3 sequence: CASSSLVSTDTQYF. CDR3 nucleotides: TGCGCCAGCAGCTCACTGGTGAGCACAGATACGCAGTATTTT. This chain connects TRBV5-1 to TRBJ2-3; no firm D call. V lost 3 bases, J lost 0 bases, and 8 bases lay in between. CDR3 length: 14 amino acids. CDR1 and CDR2 (germline): SGHRS, YFSETQ.